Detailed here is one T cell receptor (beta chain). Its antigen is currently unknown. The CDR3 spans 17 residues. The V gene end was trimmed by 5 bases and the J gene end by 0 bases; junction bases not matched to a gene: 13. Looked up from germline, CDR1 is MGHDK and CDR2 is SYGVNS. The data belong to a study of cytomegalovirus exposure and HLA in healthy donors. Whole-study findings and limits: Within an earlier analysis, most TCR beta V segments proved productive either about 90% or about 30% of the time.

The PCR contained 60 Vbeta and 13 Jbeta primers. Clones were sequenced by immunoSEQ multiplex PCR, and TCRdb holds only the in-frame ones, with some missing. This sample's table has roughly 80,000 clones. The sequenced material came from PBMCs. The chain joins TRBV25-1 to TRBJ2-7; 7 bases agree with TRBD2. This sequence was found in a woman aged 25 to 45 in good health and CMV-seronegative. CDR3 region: CASSSLGKAGTSYEQYF. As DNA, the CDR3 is TGTGCCAGCAGTTCCCTCGGGAAAGCGGGAACCTCCTACGAGCAGTACTTC.